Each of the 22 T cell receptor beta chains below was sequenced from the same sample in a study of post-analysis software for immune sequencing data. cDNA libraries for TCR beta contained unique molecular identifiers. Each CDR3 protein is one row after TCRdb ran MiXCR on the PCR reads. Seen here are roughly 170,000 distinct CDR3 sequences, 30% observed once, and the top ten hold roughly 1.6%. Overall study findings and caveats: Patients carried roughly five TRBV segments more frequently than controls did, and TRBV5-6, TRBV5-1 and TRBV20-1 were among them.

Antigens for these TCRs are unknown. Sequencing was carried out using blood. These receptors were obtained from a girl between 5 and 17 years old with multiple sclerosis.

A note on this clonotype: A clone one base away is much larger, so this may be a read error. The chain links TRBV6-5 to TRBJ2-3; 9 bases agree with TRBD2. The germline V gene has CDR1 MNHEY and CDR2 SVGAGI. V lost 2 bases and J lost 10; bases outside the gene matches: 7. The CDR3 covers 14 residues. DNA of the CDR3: TGTGCCAGCAGTTACGGGACTAGCCTGGATGCGCAGTATTTT. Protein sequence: CASSYGTSLDAQYF.

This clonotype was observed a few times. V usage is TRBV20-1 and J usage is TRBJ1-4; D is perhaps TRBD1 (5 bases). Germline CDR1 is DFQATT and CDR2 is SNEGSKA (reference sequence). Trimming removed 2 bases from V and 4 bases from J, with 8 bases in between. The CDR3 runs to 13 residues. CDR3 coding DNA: TGCAGTGCTAGACTGACAGATAATGAAAAACTGTTTTTT. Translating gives CSARLTDNEKLFF.

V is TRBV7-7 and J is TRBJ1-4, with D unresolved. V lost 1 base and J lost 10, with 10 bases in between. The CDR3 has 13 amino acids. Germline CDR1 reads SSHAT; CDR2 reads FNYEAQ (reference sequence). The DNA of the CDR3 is TGTGCCAGCAGCTTAGGGCCTTCAGGAAAACTGTTTTTT. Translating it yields CASSLGPSGKLFF.

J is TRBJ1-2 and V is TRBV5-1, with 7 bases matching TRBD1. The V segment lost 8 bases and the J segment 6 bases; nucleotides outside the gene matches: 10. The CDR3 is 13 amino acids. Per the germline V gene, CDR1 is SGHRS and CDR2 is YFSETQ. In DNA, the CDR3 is TGCGCCAGTTCCACAGGGGACTCTAATGGCTACACCTTC. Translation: CASSTGDSNGYTF.

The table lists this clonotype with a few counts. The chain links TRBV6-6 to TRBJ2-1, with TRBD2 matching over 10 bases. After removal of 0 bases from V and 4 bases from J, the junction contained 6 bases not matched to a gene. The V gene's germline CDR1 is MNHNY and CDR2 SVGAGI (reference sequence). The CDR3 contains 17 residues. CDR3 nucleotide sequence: TGTGCCAGCAGTTACTCGAATCTAGCGGGGGTATACAATGAGCAGTTCTTC. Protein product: CASSYSNLAGVYNEQFF.

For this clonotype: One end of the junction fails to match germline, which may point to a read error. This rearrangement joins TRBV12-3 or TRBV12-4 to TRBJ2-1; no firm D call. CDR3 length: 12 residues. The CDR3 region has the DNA TGTGCCTGCAGGCTCAACAGCGAAGAGCAGTTCTTC. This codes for CACRLNSEEQFF.

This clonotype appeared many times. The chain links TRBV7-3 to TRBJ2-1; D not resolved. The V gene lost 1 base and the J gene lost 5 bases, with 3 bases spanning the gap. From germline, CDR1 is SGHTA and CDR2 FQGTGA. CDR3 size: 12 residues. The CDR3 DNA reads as TGTGCCAGCAGCTTAATTAACAATGAGCAGTTCTTC. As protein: CASSLINNEQFF.

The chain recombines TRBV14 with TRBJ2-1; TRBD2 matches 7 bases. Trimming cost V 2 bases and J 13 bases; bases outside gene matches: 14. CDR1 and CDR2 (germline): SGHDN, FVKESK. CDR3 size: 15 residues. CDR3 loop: CASSQPTSDGETQFF. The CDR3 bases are TGTGCCAGCAGCCAACCTACTAGCGATGGAGAGACCCAGTTCTTC.

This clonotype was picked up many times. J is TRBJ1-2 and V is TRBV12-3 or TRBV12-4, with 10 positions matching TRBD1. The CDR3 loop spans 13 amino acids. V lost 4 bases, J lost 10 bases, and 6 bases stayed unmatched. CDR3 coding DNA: TGTGCCAGCAGTTCCACCGGGACAGGGGACTACACCTTC. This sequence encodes CASSSTGTGDYTF.

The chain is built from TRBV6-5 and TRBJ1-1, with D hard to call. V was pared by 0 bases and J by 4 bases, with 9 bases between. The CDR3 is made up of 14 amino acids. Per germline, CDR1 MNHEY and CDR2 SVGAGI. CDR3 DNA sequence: TGTGCCAGCAGTTACTCGACGGAGGGCACTGAAGCTTTCTTT. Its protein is CASSYSTEGTEAFF.

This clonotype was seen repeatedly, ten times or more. The CDR3: CASSYEGPPRSQETQYF. CDR3 DNA sequence: TGTGCCAGCAGCTATGAGGGGCCCCCACGGTCACAAGAGACCCAGTACTTC. The gene calls are TRBV3-1 and TRBJ2-5; D may correspond to TRBD1 or TRBD2 (5 bases each). The V gene's germline CDR1 is LGHDT and CDR2 YNNKEL (reference sequence). CDR3 size: 17 residues. V was trimmed by 5 bases and J by 2 bases, leaving 21 bases between them.

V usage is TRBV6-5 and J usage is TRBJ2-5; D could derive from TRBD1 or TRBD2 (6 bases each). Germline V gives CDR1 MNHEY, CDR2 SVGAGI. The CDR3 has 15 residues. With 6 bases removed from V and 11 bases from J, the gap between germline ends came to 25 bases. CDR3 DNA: TGTGCCAGCAGACCTGTTTACGGGGGCGACAATGAGCAGTACTTC. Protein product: CASRPVYGGDNEQYF.

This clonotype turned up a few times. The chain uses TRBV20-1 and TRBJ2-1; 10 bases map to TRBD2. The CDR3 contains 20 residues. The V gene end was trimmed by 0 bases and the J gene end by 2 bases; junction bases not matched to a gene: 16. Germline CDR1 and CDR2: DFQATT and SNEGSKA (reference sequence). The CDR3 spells CSARDGPSGRARSAYNEQFF. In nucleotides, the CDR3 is TGCAGTGCTAGAGATGGTCCCAGCGGGAGGGCCAGGTCGGCCTACAATGAGCAGTTCTTC.

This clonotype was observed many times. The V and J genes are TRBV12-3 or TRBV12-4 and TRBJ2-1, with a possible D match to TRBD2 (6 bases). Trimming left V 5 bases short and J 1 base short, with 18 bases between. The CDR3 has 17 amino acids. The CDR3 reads CASSAVRLLASYNEQFF. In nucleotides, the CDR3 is TGTGCCAGCAGTGCCGTTAGACTTCTAGCGTCCTACAATGAGCAGTTCTTC.

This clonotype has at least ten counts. The CDR3 reads CSVFLGGSSYNEQFF. Written as DNA, the CDR3 is TGCAGCGTTTTCCTCGGCGGGAGTTCCTACAATGAGCAGTTCTTC. The genes are TRBV29-1 and TRBJ2-1, with 7 bases matching TRBD2. Losses at the gene ends were 5 bases for V and 1 base for J; bases not matched to a gene: 8. The CDR3 sequence is 15 residues long. CDR1 is SQVTM, CDR2 ANQGSEA, per germline.

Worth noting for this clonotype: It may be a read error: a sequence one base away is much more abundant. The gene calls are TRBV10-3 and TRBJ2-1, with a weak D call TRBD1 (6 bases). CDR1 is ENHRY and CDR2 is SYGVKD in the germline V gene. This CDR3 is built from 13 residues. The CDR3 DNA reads TGTGTCATCAGTTGGACAGACAACAATGAGCAGTTCTTC. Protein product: CVISWTDNNEQFF.

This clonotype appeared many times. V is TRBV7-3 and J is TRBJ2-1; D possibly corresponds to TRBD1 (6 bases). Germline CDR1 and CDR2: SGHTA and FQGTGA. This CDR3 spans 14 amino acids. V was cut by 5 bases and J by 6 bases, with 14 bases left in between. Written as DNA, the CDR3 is TGTGCCAGCAGCCCCGCCGGGACAAGCAATGAGCAGTTCTTC. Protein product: CASSPAGTSNEQFF.

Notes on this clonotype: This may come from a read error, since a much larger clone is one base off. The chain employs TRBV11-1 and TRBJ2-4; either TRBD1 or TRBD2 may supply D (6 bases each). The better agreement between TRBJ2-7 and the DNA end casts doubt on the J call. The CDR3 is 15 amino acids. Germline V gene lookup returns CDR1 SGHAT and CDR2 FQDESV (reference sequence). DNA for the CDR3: TGTGCCAGCAGCTTAGGGGGGGCCGTTGTCTGCGAGCAGTACTTC. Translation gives CASSLGGAVVCEQYF.

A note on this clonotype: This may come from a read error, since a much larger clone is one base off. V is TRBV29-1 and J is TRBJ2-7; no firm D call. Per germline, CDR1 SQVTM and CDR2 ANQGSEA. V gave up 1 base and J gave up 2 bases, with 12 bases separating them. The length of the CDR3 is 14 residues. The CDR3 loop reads CSVEGLKDPYEQYF. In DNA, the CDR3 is TGCAGCGTTGAAGGGCTGAAAGACCCCTACGAGCAGTACTTC.

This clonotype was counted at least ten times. CDR3 protein: CASSQDQTTGRVGYTF. DNA of the CDR3: TGCGCCAGCAGCCAAGATCAAACGACAGGGCGAGTTGGCTACACCTTC. The rearrangement links TRBV4-1 to TRBJ1-2, with 7 bases lining up with TRBD1. The CDR3 runs to 16 residues. The V and J ends lost 0 bases and 7 bases, in that order; junction bases with no gene match: 11. Germline CDR1 reads MGHRA; CDR2 reads YSYEKL.

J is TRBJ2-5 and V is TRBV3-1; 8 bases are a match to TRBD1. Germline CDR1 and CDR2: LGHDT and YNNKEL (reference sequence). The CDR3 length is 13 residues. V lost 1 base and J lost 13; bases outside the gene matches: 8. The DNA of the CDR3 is TGTGCCAGCAGCCAAGCTGGCGAGACAGGGGCGTACTTC. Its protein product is CASSQAGETGAYF.

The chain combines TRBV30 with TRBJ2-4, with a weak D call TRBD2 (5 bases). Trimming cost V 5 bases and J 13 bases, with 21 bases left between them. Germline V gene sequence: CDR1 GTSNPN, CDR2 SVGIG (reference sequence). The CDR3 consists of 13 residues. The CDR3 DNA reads TGTGCCTGGTCCTCTAGCCCCTCTGTACAGCAGTACTTC. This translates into CAWSSSPSVQQYF. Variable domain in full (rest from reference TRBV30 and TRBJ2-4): SQTIHQWPATLVQPVGSPLSLECTVEGTSNPNLYWYRQAAGRGLQLLFYSVGIGQISSEVPQNLSASRPQDRQFILSSKKLLLSDSGFYLCAWSSSPSVQQYFGAGTRLSVL.